This T cell receptor (beta chain) was captured by sequencing in a study of radiation and T cells in renal cell carcinoma. Overall study context: Nephrectomy followed 15 Gy stereotactic body radiation by 4 weeks. Findings of the study overall: Baseline intratumoral clonotype presence is unknown without pretreatment biopsies.

The data were produced by immunoSEQ multiplex PCR, yet TCRdb's version contains in-frame clones alone and is incomplete. The profile shows about 130,000 clones, more than 75% of them singletons. Time point: blood 2 weeks post-SBRT. Noted treatment: 15 Gy SBRT to primary tumor, nephrectomy 4 weeks later. Radiation-treated patients gave blood at baseline, week 2 and week 4. The tumor was a clear cell renal cell carcinoma. Concerning this clone itself: The antigen is not known.

This receptor was identified in a woman aged 70 to 79 with renal cell carcinoma. The sequencing here drew on blood, taken from a patient whose treatment included radiotherapy and nephrectomy.

CDR3 protein: CASSYTASSYEQYF. CDR3 coding DNA: TGTGCCAGCAGCTACACCGCCTCCTCCTACGAGCAGTACTTC. This chain links TRBV7-9 with TRBJ2-7, with D unresolved. Trimming left V 4 bases short and J 0 bases short, with 10 bases between. CDR3 size: 14 residues. Germline loops: CDR1 SEHNR, CDR2 FQNEAQ (reference sequence).